The 24 T cell receptor beta chains below were found in one sample sequenced in a study of blood T cell repertoires in COVID-19. TCRdb keeps only in-frame clones here, not all; method: immunoSEQ multiplex PCR. This sample has approximately 220,000 clones, with about 80% found just once. Sequenced input: PBMCs or T cells enriched from blood (not recorded which). These receptors came from a woman aged 40 to 50 with acute COVID-19.

This sequence joins TRBV29-1 and TRBJ1-4; possibly TRBD1 for D (5 bases). The V end lost 4 bases, the J end lost 8 bases, and 8 bases lay between the germline ends. Germline values: CDR1 SQVTM, CDR2 ANQGSEA. This CDR3 has 11 residues. This chain's CDR3 is CSVGQPEKLFF. The CDR3 nucleotides are TGCAGCGTTGGACAGCCGGAAAAACTGTTTTTT. The whole variable domain, filled in from reference TRBV29-1 and TRBJ1-4, reads SAVISQKPSRDICQRGTSLTIQCQVDSQVTMMFWYRQQPGQSLTLIATANQGSEATYESGFVIDKFPISRPNLTFSTLTVSNMSPEDSSIYLCSVGQPEKLFFGSGTQLSVL.

Only a few counts were recorded for this clone. The CDR3 spells CASSSDLRNTEAFF. The CDR3 DNA reads TGCGCCAGCAGCTCGGACTTGAGGAACACTGAAGCTTTCTTT. The chain couples TRBV5-1 to TRBJ1-1; the D is unclear. V lost 3 bases and J lost 1, with 10 bases in between. There are 14 residues in the CDR3. Germline V lookup: CDR1 SGHRS, CDR2 YFSETQ.

This clone has just one count. The CDR3: CASSQVGRGIRETQYF. The CDR3 DNA reads TGCGCCAGCAGCCAAGTAGGCAGGGGGATTAGAGAGACCCAGTACTTC. This chain connects TRBV4-1 to TRBJ2-5, with 7 bases fitting TRBD1. Germline V gene lookup returns CDR1 MGHRA and CDR2 YSYEKL. The J segment lost 4 bases and the V segment lost 1 base, leaving 9 bases of the junction unmatched. This CDR3 comprises 16 residues.

This clone was observed a single time. The chain joins TRBV7-9 to TRBJ2-2; a possible D gene is TRBD2 (5 bases). Looked up from germline, CDR1 is SEHNR and CDR2 is FQNEAQ (reference sequence). Between the trimmed V and J ends, which lost 1 base and 6 bases, there was a span of 9 bases. There are 14 residues in the CDR3. The CDR3 bases are TGTGCCAGCAGCTTAGAGACTACGCCCGGGGAGCTGTTTTTT. Translating gives CASSLETTPGELFF.

V usage is TRBV5-4 and J usage is TRBJ1-2; a possible D gene is TRBD1 (5 bases). The ends were cut back, 0 bases at V and 2 bases at J, with 8 bases in the middle. The length of the CDR3 is 14 residues. Germline assignment: CDR1 SGHNT and CDR2 YYREEE (reference sequence). The CDR3 DNA sequence: TGTGCCAGCAGCTTGGAACAGGCCAACTATGGCTACACCTTC. It yields the protein CASSLEQANYGYTF.

The chain joins TRBV28 to TRBJ1-2, with 8 bases aligning to TRBD1. The CDR3 has 12 amino acids. Germline lookup yields CDR1 MDHEN and CDR2 SYDVKM. Trimming took 10 bases from V and 5 from J; bases not matched to a gene: 6. The CDR3 loop is CATETGVYGYTF. The CDR3 DNA reads TGTGCCACCGAGACAGGGGTTTATGGCTACACCTTC.

This clone was picked up many times. The rearrangement joins TRBV6-6 to TRBJ2-2, with 12 bases identical to TRBD2. The CDR3 consists of 17 residues. After removal of 5 bases from V and 3 bases from J, the junction contained 7 bases not matched to a gene. The germline gives CDR1 MNHNY, CDR2 SVGAGI (reference sequence). The CDR3 nucleotides read TGTGCCAGCAGTCCCCGACTAGCGGGGGTGGACACCGGGGAGCTGTTTTTT. As protein: CASSPRLAGVDTGELFF.

In this sample, this clone turned up many times. The CDR3 loop reads CASSLDMGDRAYSPLHF. CDR3 nucleotide sequence: TGCGCCAGCAGCTTGGATATGGGGGACAGGGCTTATTCACCCCTCCACTTT. The V call is TRBV5-1, the J call TRBJ1-6; 9 nucleotides match TRBD1. The V and J ends lost 0 bases and 8 bases, in that order; junction bases with no gene match: 9. The CDR3 runs to 17 residues. Looked up from germline, CDR1 is SGHRS and CDR2 is YFSETQ.

The genes are TRBV7-6 and TRBJ2-2; 12 bases are a match to TRBD2. The germline V gene encodes CDR1 SGHVS and CDR2 FNYEAQ. Losses at the gene ends were 2 bases for V and 4 bases for J; bases not matched to a gene: 2. The CDR3 covers 16 residues. CDR3 amino acids: CASSLSGLAGTGELFF. The CDR3 DNA reads as TGTGCCAGCAGCTTATCGGGACTAGCGGGCACCGGGGAGCTGTTTTTT. Looking up the rest from reference TRBV7-6 and TRBJ2-2 gives the full variable domain: GAGVSQSPRYKVTKRGQDVALRCDPISGHVSLYWYRQALGQGPEFLTYFNYEAQQDKSGLPNDRFSAERPEGSISTLTIQRTEQRDSAMYRCASSLSGLAGTGELFFGEGSRLTVL.

The rearrangement uses TRBV7-9 and TRBJ2-2; D gene unclear. CDR3 length: 14 amino acids. Germline-derived CDR1 and CDR2 are SEHNR and FQNEAQ (reference sequence). V was trimmed by 7 bases and J by 2 bases, leaving 11 bases between them. The CDR3 DNA reads TGTGCCAGCATCCCCGCGATCAACACCGGGGAGCTGTTTTTT. Its protein is CASIPAINTGELFF. Full variable domain (rest looked up from reference TRBV7-9 and TRBJ2-2): DTGVSQNPRHKITKRGQNVTFRCDPISEHNRLYWYRQTLGQGPEFLTYFQNEAQLEKSRLLSDRFSAERPKGSFSTLEIQRTEQGDSAMYLCASIPAINTGELFFGEGSRLTVL.

A single count supports this clone. The chain employs TRBV16 and TRBJ2-1, with a tentative D call TRBD2 (6 bases). Germline V lookup: CDR1 KGHSY, CDR2 FQNENV. The V and J ends lost 6 bases and 7 bases respectively, with 13 bases between them. The CDR3 spans 13 residues. In nucleotides, the CDR3 is TGTGCCAGCAGTTCGGGACTTGATAATGAGCAGTTCTTC. It yields the protein CASSSGLDNEQFF.

The genes are TRBV5-1 and TRBJ2-5; a possible D gene is TRBD1 (6 bases). V was shortened by 4 bases and J by 5 bases, with 18 bases between the two germline ends. This CDR3 is 15 amino acids long. Germline loops: CDR1 SGHRS, CDR2 YFSETQ. Here the CDR3 reads CASSRFGQGKETQYF. CDR3 DNA sequence: TGCGCCAGCAGCCGCTTCGGGCAGGGGAAGGAGACCCAGTACTTC.

The V call is TRBV29-1, the J call TRBJ1-5, with a weak D call TRBD1 (6 bases). The CDR3 runs 12 residues. CDR1 SQVTM and CDR2 ANQGSEA come from the germline V gene. Trimming took 6 bases from V and 3 from J, leaving 9 bases between them. Here the CDR3 DNA reads TGCAGCGTCGCAGGGGCCAATCAGCCCCAGCATTTT. Protein product: CSVAGANQPQHF.

The genes are TRBV7-9 and TRBJ2-1; D is ambiguous. The ends were cut back, 8 bases at V and 4 bases at J, with 15 bases in the middle. Germline lookup yields CDR1 SEHNR and CDR2 FQNEAQ (reference sequence). The CDR3 contains 14 residues. The CDR3 region is CASSPLFSYNEQFF. Here the CDR3 DNA reads TGTGCCAGCTCCCCCCTGTTCTCTTACAATGAGCAGTTCTTC.

The chain carries TRBV2 and TRBJ1-5; unclear D gene. CDR1 and CDR2 (germline): SNHLY, FYNNEI. This CDR3 region has 13 residues. Trimming shortened V by 2 bases and J by 7 bases, and 9 bases separated the two germline ends. The CDR3 here is CASSEHREQPQHF. CDR3 coding DNA: TGTGCCAGCAGTGAACACAGAGAGCAGCCCCAGCATTTT.

This clone was seen once. The rearrangement uses TRBV10-2 and TRBJ2-5, with D possibly TRBD1 on 6 matching bases. This CDR3 contains 14 residues. Per the germline V gene, CDR1 is WSHSY and CDR2 is SAAADI. Trimming removed 5 bases from V and 1 base from J, with 11 bases in between. For the CDR3, the DNA is TGCGCCAGCAGTTGGGTCAGGGGCCAAGAGACCCAGTACTTC. It specifies CASSWVRGQETQYF.

This clone appeared once. The V gene is TRBV19, the J gene TRBJ1-3; D may be TRBD1 (5 bases). Trimming cost V 3 bases and J 0 bases, with 12 bases left between them. CDR1 is LNHDA and CDR2 is SQIVND in the germline V gene (reference sequence). CDR3 length: 16 residues. This CDR3 reads CASSMTDLTSGNTIYF. For the CDR3, the DNA is TGTGCCAGTAGTATGACAGATCTAACCTCTGGAAACACCATATATTTT. Together with reference TRBV19 and TRBJ1-3, the CDR3 gives the full variable domain: DGGITQSPKYLFRKEGQNVTLSCEQNLNHDAMYWYRQDPGQGLRLIYYSQIVNDFQKGDIAEGYSVSREKKESFPLTVTSAQKNPTAFYLCASSMTDLTSGNTIYFGEGSWLTVV.

The J gene is TRBJ1-5, the V gene TRBV28; perhaps TRBD1 as D (5 bases). Germline V CDR1 and CDR2: MDHEN, SYDVKM. The CDR3 totals 16 residues. The V and J ends lost 5 bases and 6 bases respectively, with 20 bases between them. DNA for the CDR3: TGTGCCAGCAGTCGCGACCCAGGCTCCGGGGGTCAGCCCCAGCATTTT. It specifies CASSRDPGSGGQPQHF.

This chain uses TRBV19 with TRBJ1-1; D gene unclear. CDR3 size: 15 residues. Germline lookup yields CDR1 LNHDA and CDR2 SQIVND (reference sequence). The V end was cut by 7 bases, the J end by 6 bases, with 21 bases between. Here the CDR3 DNA reads TGTGCCAGTATGGGATTTACGGGGTCGAATGCTGAAGCTTTCTTT. Translating gives CASMGFTGSNAEAFF.

The chain uses TRBV24-1 and TRBJ2-6; TRBD1 agrees at 7 bases. Germline CDR1 is KGHDR and CDR2 is SFDVKD. This CDR3 is 16 amino acids long. The junction had 6 bases not matched to a gene; V was cut back by 4 bases and J by 4 bases. CDR3 loop: CATSELTGPGANVLTF. CDR3 bases: TGTGCCACCAGTGAGTTGACAGGGCCCGGGGCCAACGTCCTGACTTTC.

The chain is built from TRBV9 and TRBJ2-6; TRBD1 might be the D (6 bases). CDR1 SGDLS and CDR2 YYNGEE come from the germline V gene. V lost 4 bases and J lost 0, with 14 bases in between. The CDR3 sequence is 17 residues long. CDR3 nucleotide sequence: TGTGCCAGCAGCATTCGCACAGGGAACTCTGGGGCCAACGTCCTGACTTTC. Amino acid sequence: CASSIRTGNSGANVLTF.

V and J are TRBV20-1 and TRBJ2-1; possibly TRBD1 for D (6 bases). The length of the CDR3 is 14 residues. V was trimmed by 3 bases and J by 4 bases, leaving 13 bases between them. Germline values: CDR1 DFQATT, CDR2 SNEGSKA (reference sequence). The CDR3 spells CSASRGSAYNEQFF. The CDR3, as DNA: TGCAGTGCTAGTAGGGGGAGCGCGTACAATGAGCAGTTCTTC.

The chain combines TRBV19 with TRBJ1-2; D is perhaps TRBD1 (6 bases). The CDR3 is made up of 15 amino acids. V was shortened by 6 bases and J by 2 bases, with 16 bases between the two germline ends. CDR1 is LNHDA, CDR2 SQIVND, per germline (reference sequence). The CDR3 loop is CASSRTQQGNYGYTF. For the CDR3, the DNA is TGTGCCAGTAGCCGTACTCAACAGGGAAACTATGGCTACACCTTC.

The chain employs TRBV7-3 and TRBJ2-2; tentatively, D is TRBD2 (6 bases). The length of the CDR3 is 18 residues. Germline V gene lookup returns CDR1 SGHTA and CDR2 FQGTGA. Trimming took 0 bases from V and 1 from J, leaving 15 bases between them. DNA for the CDR3: TGTGCCAGCAGCTTAACGCGGGGAGGCCCCCTGAACACCGGGGAGCTGTTTTTT. This codes for CASSLTRGGPLNTGELFF. Filled out from reference TRBV7-3 and TRBJ2-2, the complete variable domain reads GAGVSQTPSNKVTEKGKYVELRCDPISGHTALYWYRQSLGQGPEFLIYFQGTGAADDSGLPNDRFFAVRPEGSVSTLKIQRTERGDSAVYLCASSLTRGGPLNTGELFFGEGSRLTVL.